The T cell receptor beta chain described here comes from a study of T-cell memory formation after mild COVID-19. TCRdb recomputed calls from the 5' RACE reads with MiXCR, one row per CDR3 protein. The sample lists roughly 310,000 distinct CDR3 sequences, approximately 15% occurring once. With 7 bases removed from V and 1 base from J, the gap between germline ends came to 9 bases. Per germline, CDR1 WSHSY and CDR2 SAAADI. This CDR3 comprises 13 residues. The sequenced sample was PBMCs or a T cell subset sorted from them (not recorded which). The chain couples TRBV10-2 to TRBJ2-3; no definite D call. The origin of this receptor is a man between 18 and 29 years old who had mild COVID-19 (a few samples of this study predate the infection). Cell type and time point are not known. CDR3 DNA sequence: TGCGCCAGCAACTTTGGGGGCACAGATACGCAGTATTTT. Its protein is CASNFGGTDTQYF.